This T cell receptor (beta chain) was retrieved from a study of T cells in Graves' hyperthyroidism and ophthalmopathy. Study findings and constraints: It was a median approximately 6.9 months before onset that the model predicted ophthalmopathy.

Regions amplified from RNA transcripts were the TCR beta CDR3 regions. The TCR CDR3 was amplified in a first-round RT-PCR using the HTBI primer set. TCRdb redid the calling of the multiplex PCR reads with MiXCR, one entry per CDR3 protein. The sample has 50,000 to 60,000 distinct CDR3 sequences; over 40% are singletons. PBMCs were derived from about 10 ml fresh peripheral blood. With 4 bases clipped from V and 2 bases from J, the junction kept 7 bases outside the gene matches. The CDR3 covers 16 residues. Germline V gives CDR1 SGHVS, CDR2 FQNEAQ. Regarding this clonotype: The antigen is undetermined.

The rearrangement links TRBV7-8 to TRBJ2-7; 11 bases map to TRBD2. The receptor's source is a woman between 45 and 60 years old with Graves' ophthalmopathy. Sequences were obtained from blood. The CDR3, as DNA: TGTGCCAGCAGCTCAGCTAGCGGGGGGACCGCCTACGAGCAGTACTTC. Its translation: CASSSASGGTAYEQYF.